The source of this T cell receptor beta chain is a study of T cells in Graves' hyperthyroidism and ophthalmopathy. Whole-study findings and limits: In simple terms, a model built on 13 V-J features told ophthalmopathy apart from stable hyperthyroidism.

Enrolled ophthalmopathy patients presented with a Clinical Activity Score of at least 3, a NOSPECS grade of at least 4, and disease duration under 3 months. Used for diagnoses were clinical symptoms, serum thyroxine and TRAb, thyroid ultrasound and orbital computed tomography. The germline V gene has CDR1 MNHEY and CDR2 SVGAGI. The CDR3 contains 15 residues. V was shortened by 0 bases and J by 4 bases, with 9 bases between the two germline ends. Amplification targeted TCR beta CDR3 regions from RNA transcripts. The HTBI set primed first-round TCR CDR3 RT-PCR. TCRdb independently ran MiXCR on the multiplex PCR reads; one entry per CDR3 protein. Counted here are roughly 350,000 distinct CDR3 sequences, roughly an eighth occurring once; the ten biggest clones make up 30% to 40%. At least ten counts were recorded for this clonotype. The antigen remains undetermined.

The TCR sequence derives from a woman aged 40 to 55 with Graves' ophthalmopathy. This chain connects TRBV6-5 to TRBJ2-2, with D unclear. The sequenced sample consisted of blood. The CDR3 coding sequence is TGTGCCAGCAGTTACTCGTTCCCGGCCACCGGGGAGCTGTTTTTT. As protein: CASSYSFPATGELFF.